The 28 T cell receptor beta chains in this list originate from one sample, sequenced in a study of response to subunit inactivated influenza vaccine. TCRdb re-analysed the RT-PCR reads in MiXCR, keeping a single row per CDR3 protein. The table lists fewer than 600,000 distinct CDR3 sequences, approximately 7.3% of them singletons. This specimen was PBMCs from blood, taken roughly 24 months after vaccination. These receptors were obtained from a man in his fifties or sixties who received an inactivated influenza vaccine.

J is TRBJ2-3 and V is TRBV7-2; perhaps TRBD2 as D (6 bases). Germline assignment: CDR1 SGHTA and CDR2 FQGNSA. Deletions cut 6 bases from V and 2 bases from J, with 12 bases between. This CDR3 has 14 amino acids. In DNA form, the CDR3 reads TGTGCCAGCAGTCGGGACTCCATCACAGATACGCAGTATTTT. It translates to CASSRDSITDTQYF.

V gene TRBV5-5 combines with J gene TRBJ2-5, with D perhaps assigned TRBD1 or TRBD2 (5 bases each). CDR1 SGHKS and CDR2 YYEKEE come from the germline V gene (reference sequence). Trimming removed 2 bases from V and 1 base from J, with 15 bases in between. This CDR3 is built from 16 residues. CDR3 residues: CASSFYLGTTQETQYF. The CDR3 nucleotides are TGTGCCAGCAGCTTTTACTTGGGGACGACCCAAGAGACCCAGTACTTC.

Many counts were recorded for this clonotype. CDR3 region: CASSLVSTTDTQYF. CDR3 bases: TGTGCCAGCAGCTTGGTCAGCACCACAGATACGCAGTATTTT. This chain uses TRBV5-5 with TRBJ2-3, with D uncertain. The CDR3 is 14 amino acids. Germline CDR1 SGHKS, CDR2 YYEKEE (reference sequence). V lost 0 bases and J 2 bases, leaving 7 bases between the germline ends.

This clonotype is medium-sized (0.01 to 0.1%). CDR3 protein: CAIRRGRGQANTGELFF. The CDR3 nucleotides are TGTGCCATCAGACGGGGAAGGGGACAGGCGAACACCGGGGAGCTGTTTTTT. The rearrangement uses TRBV10-3 and TRBJ2-2; TRBD1 agrees at 8 bases. This CDR3 has 17 residues. CDR1 is ENHRY, CDR2 SYGVKD, per germline. V lost 6 bases and J lost 0; bases outside the gene matches: 9.

V gene TRBV9 combines with J gene TRBJ2-1; TRBD2 matches 7 bases. Germline V gene data show CDR1 as SGDLS and CDR2 as YYNGEE. The CDR3 is 16 amino acids. V lost 4 bases, J lost 3 bases, and 10 bases stayed unmatched. This chain's CDR3 is CASSSWGRAIYNEQFF. The CDR3 bases are TGTGCCAGCAGCTCTTGGGGGAGGGCAATCTACAATGAGCAGTTCTTC.

The sample holds a few counts of this clonotype. The rearrangement uses TRBV3-1 and TRBJ2-7; TRBD2 matches at 9 bases. The CDR3 covers 15 residues. In germline, CDR1 is LGHDT, CDR2 YNNKEL (reference sequence). The junction had 7 bases not matched to a gene; V was cut back by 4 bases and J by 3 bases. DNA for the CDR3: TGTGCCAGCAGCCCCGCTAGCGGGGCCGACTACGAGCAGTACTTC. It codes for CASSPASGADYEQYF.

In this sample, this clonotype turned up many times. The chain recombines TRBV20-1 with TRBJ2-7, with TRBD2 identical over 9 bases. This CDR3 is built from 13 residues. V gave up 5 bases and J gave up 4 bases; unmatched junction bases: 6. Germline values: CDR1 DFQATT, CDR2 SNEGSKA (reference sequence). CDR3 amino acids: CSAGGTSIYEQYF. The DNA for the CDR3 is TGCAGTGCTGGCGGGACTAGCATTTACGAGCAGTACTTC.

The chain carries TRBV7-2 and TRBJ2-7; D is undetermined. The ends were cut back, 7 bases at V and 6 bases at J, with 19 bases in the middle. In germline, CDR1 is SGHTA, CDR2 FQGNSA. The CDR3 contains 14 residues. CDR3 bases: TGTGCCAGCATTTCCGGAGCCCCGAGTGTCGAGCAGTACTTC. It specifies CASISGAPSVEQYF.

This clonotype was seen more than once but under ten times. The rearrangement joins TRBV7-2 to TRBJ2-7; tentative D call: TRBD1 (6 bases). Germline V lookup: CDR1 SGHTA, CDR2 FQGNSA. CDR3 size: 13 residues. V was shortened by 5 bases and J by 2 bases, with 10 bases between the two germline ends. CDR3 loop: CASSGGSPYEQYF. CDR3 nucleotide sequence: TGTGCCAGCAGCGGGGGCTCGCCCTACGAGCAGTACTTC.

This clonotype was recorded many times. J is TRBJ2-2 and V is TRBV25-1; possibly TRBD1 for D (5 bases). Trimming shortened V by 3 bases and J by 4 bases, and 15 bases separated the two germline ends. Germline CDR1 is MGHDK and CDR2 is SYGVNS. This CDR3 spans 16 amino acids. The CDR3 is CASSDEGHSSTGELFF. In DNA form, the CDR3 reads TGTGCCAGCAGTGATGAAGGACACTCTTCCACCGGGGAGCTGTTTTTT.

This clonotype was seen a handful of times. The chain recombines TRBV6-1 with TRBJ2-7; D uncertain. This CDR3 region has 10 residues. Germline CDR1 reads MNHNS; CDR2 reads SASEGT. V was clipped by 10 bases and J by 3 bases, with 7 bases between them. The CDR3 here is CATKDYEQYF. The CDR3 region has the DNA TGTGCCACCAAAGACTACGAGCAGTACTTC.

V and J are TRBV3-1 and TRBJ2-3, with 12 bases lining up with TRBD2. V was pared by 1 base and J by 5 bases, with 4 bases of the junction left unmatched. This CDR3 is 16 amino acids long. From germline, CDR1 is LGHDT and CDR2 YNNKEL (reference sequence). CDR3 sequence (DNA): TGTGCCAGCAGCCAAGGACTAGCGGGAGCTAAAGATACGCAGTATTTT. This gives the protein CASSQGLAGAKDTQYF.

This clonotype was seen a handful of times. The chain carries TRBV19 and TRBJ1-5, with D unclear. The CDR3 contains 16 residues. Germline V CDR1 and CDR2: LNHDA, SQIVND (reference sequence). V lost 3 bases and J 0 bases, leaving 12 bases between the germline ends. For the CDR3, the DNA is TGTGCCAGTAGTATGTACGGTTCCCATAGCAATCAGCCCCAGCATTTT. This encodes CASSMYGSHSNQPQHF.

This clonotype has only one observation. This rearrangement joins TRBV20-1 to TRBJ2-5; 9 bases align to TRBD2. CDR3 length: 14 residues. Germline loops: CDR1 DFQATT, CDR2 SNEGSKA (reference sequence). Trimming removed 6 bases from V and 3 bases from J; junction bases left unmatched: 8. For the CDR3, the DNA is TGCAGTGCGCCGCTAGCGGGGCCTAAAGAGACCCAGTACTTC. This gives the protein CSAPLAGPKETQYF.

This clonotype was recorded at least ten times. The chain is built from TRBV6-5 and TRBJ2-1; D is unclear. The germline CDR1 and CDR2 sequences are MNHEY and SVGAGI. V was cut by 0 bases and J by 6 bases, with 18 bases left in between. The CDR3 extends over 17 amino acids. This CDR3 is CASSYSKGLRAVNEQFF. The CDR3 nucleotides read TGTGCCAGCAGTTACTCGAAGGGATTACGGGCGGTCAATGAGCAGTTCTTC.

Only a few counts were recorded for this clonotype. This chain joins TRBV5-1 and TRBJ2-1, with D maybe TRBD2 (6 bases). The length of the CDR3 is 15 residues. Trimming removed 6 bases at V and 5 bases at J, with 18 bases between. CDR1 is SGHRS and CDR2 is YFSETQ in the germline V gene. The DNA of the CDR3 is TGCGCCAGCATCTCTGCGGAGGGCCGTAACAATGAGCAGTTCTTC. Translation: CASISAEGRNNEQFF.

This clonotype was picked up a small number of times. The chain combines TRBV5-1 with TRBJ2-2, with D maybe TRBD2 (6 bases). This CDR3 spans 15 amino acids. V lost 7 bases to trimming and J lost 2 bases, with 15 bases between them. From germline, CDR1 is SGHRS and CDR2 YFSETQ. The CDR3 region is CASQERGDNTGELFF. The CDR3 DNA reads as TGCGCCAGCCAGGAGCGCGGGGATAACACCGGGGAGCTGTTTTTT. Full variable domain (outside the CDR3, taken from reference TRBV5-1 and TRBJ2-2): KAGVTQTPRYLIKTRGQQVTLSCSPISGHRSVSWYQQTPGQGLQFLFEYFSETQRNKGNFPGRFSGRQFSNSRSEMNVSTLELGDSALYLCASQERGDNTGELFFGEGSRLTVL.

This clonotype came up many times. The chain uses TRBV5-1 and TRBJ2-5; TRBD2 agrees at 8 bases. J was trimmed by 3 bases and V by 5 bases; bases with no gene match: 6. CDR1 SGHRS and CDR2 YFSETQ come from the germline V gene. CDR3 length: 14 residues. The CDR3 loop is CASSTAGDKETQYF. CDR3 nucleotide sequence: TGCGCCAGCAGTACAGCGGGAGACAAAGAGACCCAGTACTTC. The whole variable domain, filled in from reference TRBV5-1 and TRBJ2-5, reads KAGVTQTPRYLIKTRGQQVTLSCSPISGHRSVSWYQQTPGQGLQFLFEYFSETQRNKGNFPGRFSGRQFSNSRSEMNVSTLELGDSALYLCASSTAGDKETQYFGPGTRLLVL.

The V and J genes are TRBV3-1 and TRBJ2-1, with a possible D match to TRBD1 (5 bases). Trimming removed 0 bases at V and 8 bases at J, with 17 bases between. The germline V gene encodes CDR1 LGHDT and CDR2 YNNKEL (reference sequence). CDR3 length: 16 amino acids. CDR3 bases: TGTGCCAGCAGCCAAGAGAGTCAGGGTTTCGGCGATGAGCAGTTCTTC. It translates to CASSQESQGFGDEQFF.

This chain uses TRBV18 with TRBJ1-5; 7 bases are a match to TRBD1. Trimming cost V 2 bases and J 1 base; bases outside gene matches: 11. The CDR3 has 18 amino acids. Germline CDR1 reads KGHSH; CDR2 reads LQKENI. In DNA form, the CDR3 reads TGTGCCAGCTCACCAGGGATCCAGGGGGAGAGGAGCAATCAGCCCCAGCATTTT. Residues: CASSPGIQGERSNQPQHF.

V and J are TRBV27 and TRBJ2-2; 9 nucleotides align to TRBD1. CDR1 MNHEY and CDR2 SMNVEV come from the germline V gene (reference sequence). The CDR3 contains 18 residues. V was clipped by 6 bases and J by 5 bases; unmatched bases: 16. CDR3 in DNA: TGTGCCAGCAGCTGGATACGGTCCGGGACAGGGAGGACCGGGGAGCTGTTTTTT. This translates into CASSWIRSGTGRTGELFF.

In its sample, this clonotype was seen a few times. The V gene is TRBV3-1, the J gene TRBJ2-1, with TRBD1 identical over 9 bases. The ends lost 0 bases at V and 6 bases at J; junction bases unmatched: 6. The CDR3 is 16 residues long. CDR1 is LGHDT and CDR2 is YNNKEL in the germline V gene (reference sequence). The CDR3: CASSQDLTGGSNEQFF. DNA of the CDR3: TGTGCCAGCAGCCAAGATCTTACAGGGGGCTCCAATGAGCAGTTCTTC.

The chain is built from TRBV19 and TRBJ2-1; perhaps TRBD1 as D (5 bases). The germline V gene has CDR1 LNHDA and CDR2 SQIVND (reference sequence). The CDR3 runs 13 residues. V was trimmed by 4 bases and J by 10 bases, leaving 14 bases between them. CDR3 in amino acids: CASSKGRSGEQFF. The CDR3 DNA is TGTGCCAGTAGTAAGGGGCGGTCAGGGGAGCAGTTCTTC.

A note on this clonotype: The junction does not match germline at one end; this may be a read error. The chain links TRBV6-1 to TRBJ1-2; no clear D gene. CDR3 size: 9 residues. Germline V gene sequence: CDR1 MNHNS, CDR2 SASEGT. The chain's CDR3 is CASNYGYNF. The CDR3 DNA sequence: TGTGCCAGCAACTATGGCTACAACTTC.

The J gene is TRBJ1-2, the V gene TRBV6-5; 7 bases agree with TRBD1. V gave up 2 bases and J gave up 2 bases; unmatched junction bases: 5. CDR1 is MNHEY and CDR2 is SVGAGI in the germline V gene. CDR3 length equals 15 residues. CDR3 DNA sequence: TGTGCCAGCAGTTACGTGGGCAGGGGGAACTATGGCTACACCTTC. Translating gives CASSYVGRGNYGYTF.

This clonotype was counted a few times. This chain connects TRBV13 to TRBJ2-1; no reliable D call. The germline V gene encodes CDR1 PRHDT and CDR2 FYEKMQ (reference sequence). V lost 3 bases to trimming and J lost 2 bases, with 8 bases between them. The CDR3 length is 14 residues. CDR3 sequence (DNA): TGTGCCAGCAGCTTTTATGGAACCTACAATGAGCAGTTCTTC. Its protein is CASSFYGTYNEQFF.

Ten or more counts support this clonotype. This chain links TRBV12-3 or TRBV12-4 with TRBJ2-5; tentatively, D is TRBD1 (5 bases). There are 12 residues in the CDR3. The germline V and J ends were trimmed by 5 bases and 5 bases, with 9 bases remaining between them. CDR3 in amino acids: CASSDPGETQYF. DNA for the CDR3: TGTGCCAGCAGTGACCCAGGGGAGACCCAGTACTTC.

At least ten counts were recorded for this clonotype. The rearrangement links TRBV28 to TRBJ1-5; D ambiguous. With 4 bases removed from V and 7 bases from J, the gap between germline ends came to 2 bases. Germline CDR1 is MDHEN and CDR2 is SYDVKM. The CDR3 sequence is 10 residues long. CDR3 in amino acids: CASSSQPQHF. The CDR3 DNA reads as TGTGCCAGCAGTTCACAGCCCCAGCATTTT.